The TCR beta chain under discussion was sequenced for a study of T cell changes during pregnancy in multiple sclerosis. This CDR3 is 15 amino acids long. V was trimmed by 0 bases and J by 5 bases, leaving 17 bases between them. Germline CDR1 and CDR2: SQVTM and ANQGSEA. The repertoire was sequenced with immunoSEQ multiplex PCR; TCRdb's copy has only in-frame clones and lacks some. The table includes roughly 69,000 clones, 92% detected once. The sequencing here drew on peripheral blood, taken after pregnancy. This receptor was identified in a female donor with multiple sclerosis, enrolled in a pregnancy study. J is TRBJ2-7 and V is TRBV29-1; D possibly corresponds to TRBD1 (5 bases). The CDR3 region has the DNA TGCAGCGTTGAAGATGGCCCAGGGTGGGAAAACGAGCAGTACTTC. Its translation: CSVEDGPGWENEQYF.